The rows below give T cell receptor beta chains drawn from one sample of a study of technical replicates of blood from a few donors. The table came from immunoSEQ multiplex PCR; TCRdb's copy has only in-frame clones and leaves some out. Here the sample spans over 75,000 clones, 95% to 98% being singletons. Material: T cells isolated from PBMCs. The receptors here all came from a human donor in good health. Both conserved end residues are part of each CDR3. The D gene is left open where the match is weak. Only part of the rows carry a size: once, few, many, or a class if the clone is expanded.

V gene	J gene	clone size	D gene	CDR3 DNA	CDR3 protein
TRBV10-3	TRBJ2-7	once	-	TGTGCCATCAGTGAGTCATCTAGCGACCCCTACGAGCAGTACTTC	CAISESSSDPYEQYF
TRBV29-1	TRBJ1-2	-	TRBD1	TGCAGCGTTATAAGTCAGGGGGCCGACTATAACTATGGCTACACCTTC	CSVISQGADYNYGYTF
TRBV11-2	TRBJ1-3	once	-	TGTGCCAGCAGCTTAGGCAGGGGACCAGGAAACACCATATATTTT	CASSLGRGPGNTIYF
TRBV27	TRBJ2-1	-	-	TGTGCCAGCAGTTTCTTCCGGTGGGGACTTGCGACAATGAGGCAGTTCTTC	CASSFFRWGLATMRQFF
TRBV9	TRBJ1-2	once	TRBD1	TGTGCCAGCAGCGTAGGGATCGGGACAGGGGGCTATGGCTACACCTTC	CASSVGIGTGGYGYTF
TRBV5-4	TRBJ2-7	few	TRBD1	TGTGCCAGCAGCTCCGACAGGGCATACGAGCAGTACTTC	CASSSDRAYEQYF
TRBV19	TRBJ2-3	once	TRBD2	TGTGCCAGTAGTTATGGGGGGAGGGCCCCAGATACGCAGTATTTT	CASSYGGRAPDTQYF
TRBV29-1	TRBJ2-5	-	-	TGCAGCGCCATAGAGGACAGCCAAGAGACCCAGTACTTC	CSAIEDSQETQYF
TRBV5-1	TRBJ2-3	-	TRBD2	TGCGCCAGCAGCTTGGGACTAGCGGGAGTTTGGGATACGCAGTATTTT	CASSLGLAGVWDTQYF
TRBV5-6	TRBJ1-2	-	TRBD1	TGTGCCAGCAGTATCGACAGGGACTATGGCTACACCTTC	CASSIDRDYGYTF
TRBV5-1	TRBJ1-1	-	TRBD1	TGCGCCAGCAGTCTTTTTCCCGACAGGGAAATAGGTCTGAACACTGAAGCTTTCTTT	CASSLFPDREIGLNTEAFF
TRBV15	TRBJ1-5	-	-	TGTGCCACCAGCGGCCCTCTACAGGGAAAAGGGTGTAGCAATCAGCCCCAGCATTTT	CATSGPLQGKGCSNQPQHF
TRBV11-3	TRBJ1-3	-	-	TGTGCCAGCAGCCTACGCTCTGGAAACACCATATATTTT	CASSLRSGNTIYF
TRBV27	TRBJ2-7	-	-	TGTGCCAGCAAGTTCGGCAGGAACGAGCAGTACTTC	CASKFGRNEQYF
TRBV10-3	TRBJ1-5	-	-	TGTGCCATCAGTGAGTCGAGCATTCAGCCCCAGCATTTT	CAISESSIQPQHF
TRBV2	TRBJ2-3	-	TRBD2	TGTGCCAGCCTTAACCGGGAGGGGGATTTTACAGATACGCAGTATTTT	CASLNREGDFTDTQYF
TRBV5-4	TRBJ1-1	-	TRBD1	TGTGCCAGCAGGCCGGGACAGGGGGCGAACACTGAAGCTTTCTTT	CASRPGQGANTEAFF
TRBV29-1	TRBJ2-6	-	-	TGCAGCGGACTGTACTCTGGGGCCAACGTCCTGACTTTC	CSGLYSGANVLTF